Shown below are 21 T cell receptor beta chains from a single sample sequenced in a study of neurological immune-mediated disorders. MiXCR, run by TCRdb on the 5' RACE reads, gives a single entry per CDR3 protein. The table records 44,000 or so distinct CDR3 sequences, about 6% of them present only once. Sequencing used CD4+ T cells from blood. Source of these receptors: a woman aged 40 to 50 in good health.

The sample holds many counts of this clonotype. The V gene is TRBV7-2, the J gene TRBJ2-5; D remains unclear. The ends were cut back, 1 base at V and 5 bases at J, with 8 bases in the middle. Germline V gene sequence: CDR1 SGHTA, CDR2 FQGNSA. The CDR3 is made up of 13 amino acids. The CDR3, as DNA: TGTGCCAGCAGCTTAGAACGGTTGGAGACCCAGTACTTC. Its translation: CASSLERLETQYF. Complete variable domain (other parts from reference TRBV7-2 and TRBJ2-5): GAGVSQSPSNKVTEKGKDVELRCDPISGHTALYWYRQSLGQGLEFLIYFQGNSAPDKSGLPSDRFSAERTGGSVSTLTIQRTQQEDSAVYLCASSLERLETQYFGPGTRLLVL.

This clonotype showed up many times. V and J are TRBV15 and TRBJ2-7; 7 positions agree with TRBD2. This CDR3 comprises 15 residues. CDR1 LNHNV and CDR2 YYDKDF come from the germline V gene (reference sequence). Trimming at V came to 3 bases and at J to 1 base, leaving 6 bases not matched to a gene. This CDR3 reads CATSRGGVGSYEQYF. The CDR3, as DNA: TGTGCCACCAGCAGGGGAGGGGTTGGTTCCTACGAGCAGTACTTC.

This clonotype was found many times. V and J are TRBV4-3 and TRBJ2-5, with D maybe TRBD1 (6 bases). CDR1 and CDR2 (germline): LGHNA, YSLEER. Trimming left V 1 base short and J 7 bases short, with 22 bases between. The CDR3 has 17 residues. CDR3 nucleotides: TGCGCCAGCAGCCAAGGCCTCAGTCGGACAGAAGGGCTGACCCAGTACTTC. This sequence encodes CASSQGLSRTEGLTQYF.

This clonotype was recorded at least ten times. This rearrangement joins TRBV28 to TRBJ2-6, with D hard to call. The V gene lost 5 bases and the J gene lost 0 bases, with 5 bases spanning the gap. Per germline, CDR1 MDHEN and CDR2 SYDVKM. The CDR3 runs to 14 residues. The CDR3 protein is CASSVNSGANVLTF. The CDR3 DNA sequence: TGTGCCAGCAGTGTGAACTCTGGGGCCAACGTCCTGACTTTC.

This clonotype was observed at least ten times. The rearrangement uses TRBV11-2 and TRBJ2-7, with a weak D call TRBD1 (6 bases). Germline V gene lookup returns CDR1 SGHAT and CDR2 FQNNGV. V dropped 5 bases and J dropped 4 bases, with 12 bases sitting between them. This CDR3 comprises 13 residues. CDR3 nucleotides: TGTGCCAGCAGCACCCGGACAGATTACGAGCAGTACTTC. Translating it yields CASSTRTDYEQYF.

This clonotype was found many times. The chain recombines TRBV20-1 with TRBJ1-5; 7 bases agree with TRBD1. The CDR3 extends over 15 amino acids. Germline CDR1 reads DFQATT; CDR2 reads SNEGSKA (reference sequence). Trimming at V came to 5 bases and at J to 1 base, leaving 8 bases not matched to a gene. The CDR3, as DNA: TGCAGTGCTGACCTACCGGGACAGAGCAATCAGCCCCAGCATTTT. Its translation is CSADLPGQSNQPQHF.

This clonotype was found many times. The V and J genes are TRBV4-3 and TRBJ2-3; no reliable D call. V shed 0 bases and J shed 8 bases, with 15 bases lying between them. Germline lookup yields CDR1 LGHNA and CDR2 YSLEER. CDR3 length equals 15 residues. CDR3 loop: CASSQDTGPLGTQYF. CDR3 DNA sequence: TGCGCCAGCAGCCAAGATACGGGCCCCCTCGGTACGCAGTATTTT.

This clonotype was counted ten times or more. The V call is TRBV15, the J call TRBJ2-2; unclear D gene. CDR1 and CDR2 (germline): LNHNV, YYDKDF (reference sequence). Between the trimmed V and J ends, which lost 3 bases and 6 bases, there was a span of 8 bases. The CDR3 has 13 amino acids. The CDR3 region has the DNA TGTGCCACCAGCAGCGAGCTCCCCGGGGAGCTGTTTTTT. This sequence encodes CATSSELPGELFF.

In this sample, this clonotype turned up many times. The CDR3 region is CSAPIAGNTDTQYF. The CDR3 DNA is TGCAGTGCCCCGATAGCGGGGAACACAGATACGCAGTATTTT. The rearrangement joins TRBV20-1 to TRBJ2-3, with TRBD2 matching 8 bases. J was trimmed by 2 bases and V by 6 bases; bases with no gene match: 7. The CDR3 loop spans 14 amino acids. Germline V gives CDR1 DFQATT, CDR2 SNEGSKA (reference sequence).

About this clonotype: A read error may produce the germline difference seen at one junction end. The rearrangement uses TRBV10-3 and TRBJ2-7; 10 positions match TRBD1. The CDR3 extends over 15 amino acids. The germline V gene has CDR1 ENHRY and CDR2 SYGVKD. CDR3 nucleotide sequence: TGTGCCAGCAGTTCCCCGGACAGGGGGGCCTACGAGCAGTACTTC. Translating it yields CASSSPDRGAYEQYF.

This clonotype was seen repeatedly, ten times or more. The chain joins TRBV28 to TRBJ1-5; possible D gene TRBD1, 5 bases. Looked up from germline, CDR1 is MDHEN and CDR2 is SYDVKM. The length of the CDR3 is 13 residues. Trimming stripped 4 bases from V and 9 bases from J, with 13 bases between. CDR3 region: CASSSGLLGPQHF. CDR3 DNA: TGTGCCAGCAGTTCAGGGCTACTGGGGCCCCAGCATTTT.

Ten or more counts support this clonotype. The chain uses TRBV5-1 and TRBJ2-1, with 15 bases lining up with TRBD2. Germline assignment: CDR1 SGHRS and CDR2 YFSETQ. The CDR3 loop spans 17 amino acids. J lost 8 bases, V lost 4 bases, and 10 bases had no gene match. In DNA form, the CDR3 reads TGCGCCAGCAGCCGTAATACCGGGACTAGCGGGAGGTATGAGCAGTTCTTC. As protein: CASSRNTGTSGRYEQFF.

Ten or more counts support this clonotype. V gene TRBV20-1 combines with J gene TRBJ2-5, with D perhaps TRBD2 (6 bases). Germline V gene data show CDR1 as DFQATT and CDR2 as SNEGSKA (reference sequence). CDR3 size: 15 residues. The V end lost 3 bases, the J end lost 6 bases, and 20 bases lay between the germline ends. CDR3 nucleotides: TGCAGTGCTAGCTACGCGGGGCGTTTTGTAAAGACCCAGTACTTC. Its protein product is CSASYAGRFVKTQYF.

In this sample, this clonotype turned up many times. This may be a read error: a much more frequent sequence differs by one nucleotide. The rearrangement uses TRBV2 and TRBJ2-7; D is undetermined. Germline V gene lookup returns CDR1 SNHLY and CDR2 FYNNEI. The CDR3 runs 11 residues. The CDR3 sequence: CANSSFDEQYF. DNA for the CDR3: TGTGCCAACAGTTCTTTTGACGAGCAGTACTTC.

This clonotype has ten or more counts. V is TRBV29-1 and J is TRBJ2-7; D gene unclear. V was shortened by 4 bases and J by 4 bases, with 5 bases between the two germline ends. This CDR3 has 10 amino acids. The germline CDR1 and CDR2 sequences are SQVTM and ANQGSEA. The CDR3 DNA is TGCAGCGTTGGCGTTTACGAGCAGTACTTC. It yields the protein CSVGVYEQYF.

This clonotype was observed at least ten times. The rearrangement uses TRBV5-1 and TRBJ2-3; TRBD2 agrees at 12 bases. The CDR3 length is 19 residues. V was clipped by 0 bases and J by 0 bases; unmatched bases: 8. Germline V CDR1 and CDR2: SGHRS, YFSETQ. This CDR3 is CASSLDGTSGFSSTDTQYF. CDR3 DNA: TGCGCCAGCAGCTTGGATGGGACTAGCGGGTTCTCTAGCACAGATACGCAGTATTTT. Together with reference TRBV5-1 and TRBJ2-3, the CDR3 gives the full variable domain: KAGVTQTPRYLIKTRGQQVTLSCSPISGHRSVSWYQQTPGQGLQFLFEYFSETQRNKGNFPGRFSGRQFSNSRSEMNVSTLELGDSALYLCASSLDGTSGFSSTDTQYFGPGTRLTVL.

The table lists this clonotype with many counts. The V and J genes are TRBV20-1 and TRBJ2-1, with no clear D. V lost 2 bases, J lost 5 bases, and 4 bases lay in between. Germline CDR1 and CDR2: DFQATT and SNEGSKA (reference sequence). The CDR3 totals 11 residues. For the CDR3, the DNA is TGCAGTGCTAGATCTGACAATGAGCAGTTCTTC. It encodes CSARSDNEQFF.

This clonotype was found many times. The gene calls are TRBV10-3 and TRBJ2-5, with 8 bases that match TRBD2. Germline values: CDR1 ENHRY, CDR2 SYGVKD. V lost 4 bases to trimming and J lost 1 base; unmatched junction nucleotides: 5. The CDR3 has 15 amino acids. CDR3 region: CAISGSGGVQETQYF. DNA for the CDR3: TGTGCCATCAGTGGGAGCGGGGGAGTCCAAGAGACCCAGTACTTC.

A few counts support this clonotype. V usage is TRBV2 and J usage is TRBJ2-1; TRBD1 aligns across 8 bases. V lost 7 bases to trimming and J lost 10 bases; unmatched junction nucleotides: 9. In germline, CDR1 is SNHLY, CDR2 FYNNEI. The CDR3 has 13 amino acids. The CDR3 sequence: CASIGQGFLEQFF. In DNA, the CDR3 is TGTGCCAGCATAGGACAGGGTTTTCTCGAGCAGTTCTTC.

This clonotype was seen repeatedly, ten times or more. The CDR3 region is CSAGRGGDYGYTF. The CDR3 DNA sequence: TGCAGTGCGGGGAGGGGCGGCGACTATGGCTACACCTTC. The gene calls are TRBV20-1 and TRBJ1-2, with a weak D call TRBD1 (5 bases). The V and J ends lost 6 bases and 3 bases respectively, with 14 bases between them. The germline gives CDR1 DFQATT, CDR2 SNEGSKA (reference sequence). There are 13 residues in the CDR3.

This clonotype has a handful of counts. The J gene is TRBJ2-7, the V gene TRBV2, with 11 bases matching TRBD2. This CDR3 has 16 residues. The J segment lost 4 bases and the V segment lost 0 bases, leaving 5 bases of the junction unmatched. CDR1 is SNHLY and CDR2 is FYNNEI in the germline V gene. DNA for the CDR3: TGTGCCAGCAGTGAAGCGCCACTAGCGGGAGTATACGAGCAGTACTTC. This gives the protein CASSEAPLAGVYEQYF.